This T cell receptor (beta chain) originates from a study of cytomegalovirus exposure and HLA in healthy donors. Findings and caveats of the study: Sequencing depth roughly uniform across donors was assumed in presence/absence analyses.

V lost 4 bases, J lost 4 bases, and 13 bases lay in between. The germline V gene has CDR1 SQVTM and CDR2 ANQGSEA. The length of the CDR3 is 13 residues. PCR primers comprised 60 Vbeta and 13 Jbeta primers. Some clones are missing from TCRdb's copy, which holds only in-frame ones; the method was immunoSEQ multiplex PCR. The data include roughly 220,000 clones; the top ten clones carry 1.1%. Of note for this clone: The antigen is unknown.

Input material: PBMCs. This sequence originates from a girl aged 2 to 10 in good health and CMV-seropositive. The chain employs TRBV29-1 and TRBJ1-1, with D maybe TRBD1 (6 bases). The CDR3 region has the DNA TGCAGCGTTGTTTCCCGGGGGGCCACTGAAGCTTTCTTT. Translated, it gives CSVVSRGATEAFF. The entire variable domain, with the rest obtained from reference TRBV29-1 and TRBJ1-1, is as follows: SAVISQKPSRDICQRGTSLTIQCQVDSQVTMMFWYRQQPGQSLTLIATANQGSEATYESGFVIDKFPISRPNLTFSTLTVSNMSPEDSSIYLCSVVSRGATEAFFGQGTRLTVV.